This TCR beta chain was documented in a study of T-cell reconstitution after alpha-beta-depleted transplantation in children. Preparation of the TCRbeta library involved a method that used unique molecular identifiers. TCRdb reprocessed the PCR reads with MiXCR, giving one entry per CDR3 protein. The sample holds over 200,000 distinct CDR3 sequences, about 9.2% seen once. This clonotype was picked up a small number of times. Germline values: CDR1 SGDLS, CDR2 YYNGEE. V was pared by 3 bases and J by 4 bases, with 13 bases between. The CDR3 has 14 residues. The genes are TRBV9 and TRBJ1-2, with D maybe TRBD1 (6 bases). The sequence was obtained from a human donor who donated a stem cell graft to a child with acute lymphoblastic leukemia. The source material was PBMCs from the stem cell graft donor, sampled from the stem cell graft. CDR3 residues: CASSGDRTAYGYTF. In DNA form, the CDR3 reads TGTGCCAGCAGCGGGGATAGGACAGCCTATGGCTACACCTTC. Using reference TRBV9 and TRBJ1-2 for the parts outside the CDR3, the full variable domain is DSGVTQTPKHLITATGQRVTLRCSPRSGDLSVYWYQQSLDQGLQFLIQYYNGEERAKGNILERFSAQQFPDLHSELNLSSLELGDSALYFCASSGDRTAYGYTFGSGTRLTVV.